This T cell receptor beta chain was sequenced during a study of T cells after posttransplantation cyclophosphamide. Study-level results: Blood and skin or GI T cell repertoires showed limited TRB overlap. Donor CD8+ memory clones often dominated recipient blood repertoires at later times. Recipient CMV seropositivity and CMV reactivation strongly tracked TRB clonality.

CDR1 and CDR2 (germline): MNHEY, SMNVEV (reference sequence). The CDR3 sequence is 13 residues long. The ends were cut back, 8 bases at V and 3 bases at J, with 14 bases in the middle. Repertoires were generated with immunoSEQ multiplex PCR, while TCRdb's copy carries only in-frame clones and drops some. The table includes approximately 45,000 clones, roughly 88% detected once. On this clone itself: What it binds is unknown.

Cyclophosphamide on days +3 and +4 followed busulfan-fludarabine conditioning and a marrow graft. The clonotype was recovered from a male patient between 60 and 69 years old who received an allogeneic stem cell transplant from a related donor and was CMV-positive. Some T cells may be transferred from the graft donor. This specimen consisted of PBMCs, obtained 60 to 65 days after allogeneic stem cell transplant with posttransplant cyclophosphamide. The V and J genes are TRBV27 and TRBJ2-7; possibly TRBD1 for D (6 bases). Here the CDR3 DNA reads TGTGCCAGCGCCCGGGACACCTACTACGAGCAGTACTTC. This encodes CASARDTYYEQYF.